The 8 T cell receptor beta chains given below trace back to one sample, sequenced in a study of blood T cell repertoires in COVID-19. Sequencing was performed with immunoSEQ multiplex PCR; in TCRdb, only in-frame clones are kept and a portion is missing. Seen here are under 300,000 clones, 85% observed once, and the top ten hold approximately 12%. Sequencing used peripheral blood. The receptors come from a human donor in a cohort sampled during active COVID-19.

The chain links TRBV4-2 to TRBJ1-4; D unclear. V was clipped by 0 bases and J by 13 bases, with 12 bases between them. Germline loops: CDR1 LGHNA, CDR2 YNFKEQ. CDR3 size: 13 residues. CDR3 DNA sequence: TGTGCCAGCAGCCAAGATAAGTCCGCCGGACTGTTTTTT. It translates to CASSQDKSAGLFF.

The chain carries TRBV9 and TRBJ2-2; unclear D gene. The CDR3 sequence is 13 residues long. V was shortened by 1 base and J by 8 bases, with 9 bases between the two germline ends. Germline CDR1 reads SGDLS; CDR2 reads YYNGEE. CDR3 DNA sequence: TGTGCCAGCAGCGTAAGTCCCCAGGGGGAGCTGTTTTTT. Translating gives CASSVSPQGELFF.

The chain couples TRBV30 to TRBJ1-1, with a tentative D call TRBD1 (5 bases). The CDR3 is made up of 13 amino acids. Germline V lookup: CDR1 GTSNPN, CDR2 SVGIG (reference sequence). V lost 4 bases to trimming and J lost 8 bases, with 17 bases between them. For the CDR3, the DNA is TGTGCCTGGATCCTCCTGGGGGGGACCGAAGCTTTCTTT. It is translated as CAWILLGGTEAFF.

This chain uses TRBV3-1 (or the pseudogene TRBV3-2) with TRBJ1-2, with D perhaps TRBD1 (6 bases). Trimming removed 1 base from V and 4 bases from J, with 10 bases in between. Germline assignment: CDR1 LGHDT and CDR2 YNNKEL (reference sequence). The CDR3 has 14 residues. The CDR3 reads CASSQGTDLYGYTF. CDR3 bases: TGTGCCAGCAGCCAAGGGACAGACCTCTATGGCTACACCTTC.

The rearrangement links TRBV19 to TRBJ2-7; D not certain. Germline CDR1 reads LNHDA; CDR2 reads SQIVND (reference sequence). The CDR3 contains 14 residues. V was cut by 0 bases and J by 3 bases, with 9 bases left in between. DNA of the CDR3: TGTGCCAGTAGTATAGATCATCCGGTCTACGAGCAGTACTTC. This sequence encodes CASSIDHPVYEQYF.

This chain uses TRBV24-1 with TRBJ2-6; 7 bases line up with TRBD1. With V trimmed by 3 bases and J by 4 bases, 2 bases remained unmatched. This CDR3 contains 15 residues. The germline V gene has CDR1 KGHDR and CDR2 SFDVKD. CDR3 DNA: TGTGCCACCAGTGATACAGGGGAGGGGGCCAACGTCCTGACTTTC. Its protein product is CATSDTGEGANVLTF.

This chain joins TRBV28 and TRBJ2-1; D not certain. The CDR3 is 14 amino acids. Trimming took off 3 bases at V and 0 bases at J, with 6 bases between the two ends. Germline V gene data show CDR1 as MDHEN and CDR2 as SYDVKM. CDR3 nucleotides: TGTGCCAGCAGTTTGCGCGTCTCCTACAATGAGCAGTTCTTC. Its translation: CASSLRVSYNEQFF.

The chain has TRBV7-6 and TRBJ2-7; D perhaps matches TRBD2 (7 bases). From germline, CDR1 is SGHVS and CDR2 FNYEAQ. With 1 base removed from V and 2 bases from J, the gap between germline ends came to 12 bases. CDR3 size: 15 residues. This CDR3 is CASSLEGGRAYEQYF. The CDR3 region has the DNA TGTGCCAGCAGCTTAGAGGGGGGGAGGGCCTACGAGCAGTACTTC.